This note documents a single T cell receptor (beta chain) sequence. The antigen is unknown. The data were obtained in a study of PD-1 blockade in classical Hodgkin lymphoma. Regarding the study as a whole: CD4+ TCR diversity rose significantly by C4D1, and CD8+ TCR diversity did not.

CDR3 length: 18 amino acids. The V segment lost 0 bases and the J segment 3 bases; nucleotides outside the gene matches: 12. Germline loops: CDR1 MGHRA, CDR2 YSYEKL. The time point denotes: cycle 4 day 1 (C4D1), after more than five weeks of nivolumab. Every patient had relapsed following autologous stem cell transplantation, and cohorts differed in brentuximab vedotin exposure. Here immunoSEQ multiplex PCR was the method, and the copy in TCRdb shows in-frame clones only, minus some. The data hold about 24,000 clones, with approximately 80% observed a single time. The rearrangement links TRBV4-1 to TRBJ2-7, with 9 bases aligning to TRBD2. This sequence was found in a human donor with classical Hodgkin lymphoma. Sequences were derived from peripheral blood mononuclear cells (PBMCs), sampled before the fourth cycle of nivolumab. The CDR3 nucleotides read TGCGCCAGCAGCCAAGATGTGATTGGGACTAGCCAATTCTACGAGCAGTACTTC. This encodes CASSQDVIGTSQFYEQYF.